Sequencing of this T cell receptor beta chain was carried out in a study of blood T cell repertoires in COVID-19. Study details: Both acute and convalescent COVID-19 samples were obtained from the United States, Italy and Spain. T cells, B-cell-depleted T cells, or PBMCs provided the cDNA or gDNA that served as material.

V was shortened by 6 bases and J by 0 bases, with 13 bases between the two germline ends. Germline V gives CDR1 LNHDA, CDR2 SQIVND (reference sequence). CDR3 length: 15 residues. Cohort allocation depended upon clinical history that participants reported. Donors of Cohort 3 who recovered were those that had two negative PCRs, clearance, or symptom resolution. This table comes from immunoSEQ multiplex PCR, and its TCRdb copy is limited to in-frame clones, with some not included. The sample shows about 160,000 clones, 80% of them seen only once. The rearrangement joins TRBV19 to TRBJ2-3, with a weak D call TRBD2 (6 bases). The sequence derives from a woman in her sixties who had recovered from COVID-19. Specimen: PBMCs or T cells enriched from blood (not recorded which). CDR3 in amino acids: CASRKTGVSTDTQYF. In DNA, the CDR3 is TGTGCCAGTAGAAAGACGGGGGTTAGCACAGATACGCAGTATTTT.